Sequencing of this T cell receptor (beta chain) was carried out in a study of blood T cell repertoires in COVID-19. Generated by immunoSEQ multiplex PCR, the TCRdb table keeps only in-frame clones and is missing some. The repertoire includes roughly 250,000 clones, 65% to 80% of them detected once, and about 4% sits in the top ten. V was clipped by 8 bases and J by 5 bases; unmatched bases: 10. The CDR3 is made up of 15 amino acids. The V gene's germline CDR1 is SNHLY and CDR2 FYNNEI. The sequencing sample was made of peripheral blood. V is TRBV2 and J is TRBJ2-7; 12 nucleotides align to TRBD1. The clonotype was recovered from a woman in her 40s with active or convalescent COVID-19. CDR3 region: CASWDTGQGADEQYF. CDR3 bases: TGTGCCAGCTGGGATACGGGACAGGGGGCGGACGAGCAGTACTTC.